This T cell receptor (beta chain) derives from a study of OX40 agonist ivuxolimab in advanced cancers. Autoimmune disease history or systemic immunosuppression excluded patients. This clone was seen only once. The assay was immunoSEQ multiplex PCR, and TCRdb's table has in-frame clones only and misses some. The sample lists tens of thousands of clones, roughly 80% occurring once. The input for sequencing was CD4+ or CD8+ T cells sorted from blood, taken in a trial of the OX40 agonist ivuxolimab. This clonotype was obtained from an adult with an advanced solid tumor such as melanoma, head and neck, liver or kidney cancer.

DNA of the CDR3: TGTGCCAGCAGCTTAAACCCTAGCGGGAGCTCCTACAATGAGCAGTTCTTC. Protein: CASSLNPSGSSYNEQFF. This sequence joins TRBV7-3 and TRBJ2-1; 10 nucleotides align to TRBD2. V dropped 1 base and J dropped 0; count of bases not matched to a gene: 3. The CDR3 is 17 residues long. Germline loops: CDR1 SGHTA, CDR2 FQGTGA.